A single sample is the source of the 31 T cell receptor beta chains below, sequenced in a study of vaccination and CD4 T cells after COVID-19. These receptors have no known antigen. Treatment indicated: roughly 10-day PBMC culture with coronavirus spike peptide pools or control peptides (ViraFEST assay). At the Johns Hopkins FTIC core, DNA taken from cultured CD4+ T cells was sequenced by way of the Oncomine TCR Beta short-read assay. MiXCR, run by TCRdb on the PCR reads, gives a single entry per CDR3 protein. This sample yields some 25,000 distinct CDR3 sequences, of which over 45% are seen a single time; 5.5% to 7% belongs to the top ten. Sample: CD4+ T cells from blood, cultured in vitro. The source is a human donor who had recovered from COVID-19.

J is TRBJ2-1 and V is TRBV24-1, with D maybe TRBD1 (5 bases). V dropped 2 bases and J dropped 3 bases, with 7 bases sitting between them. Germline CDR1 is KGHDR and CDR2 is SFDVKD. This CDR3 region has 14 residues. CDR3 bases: TGTGCCACCAGTGATTCAGGGATCTACAATGAGCAGTTCTTC. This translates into CATSDSGIYNEQFF.

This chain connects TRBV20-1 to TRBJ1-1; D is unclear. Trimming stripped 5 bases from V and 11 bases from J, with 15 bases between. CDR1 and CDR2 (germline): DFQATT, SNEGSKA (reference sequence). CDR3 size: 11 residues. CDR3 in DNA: TGCAGTGCTGGCGTTTTGGGGTATGCTTTCTTT. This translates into CSAGVLGYAFF.

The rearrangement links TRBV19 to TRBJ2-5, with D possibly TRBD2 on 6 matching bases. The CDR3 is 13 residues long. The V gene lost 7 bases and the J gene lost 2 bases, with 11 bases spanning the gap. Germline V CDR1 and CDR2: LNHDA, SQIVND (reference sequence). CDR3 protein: CASKLEGQETQYF. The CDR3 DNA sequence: TGTGCCAGTAAACTGGAGGGGCAAGAGACCCAGTACTTC.

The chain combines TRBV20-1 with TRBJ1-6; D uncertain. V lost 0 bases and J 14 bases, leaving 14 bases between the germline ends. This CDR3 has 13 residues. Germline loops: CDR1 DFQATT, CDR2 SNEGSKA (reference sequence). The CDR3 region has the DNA TGCAGTGCTAGAGATCCGGGCGGACCTACCCTCCACTTT. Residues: CSARDPGGPTLHF.

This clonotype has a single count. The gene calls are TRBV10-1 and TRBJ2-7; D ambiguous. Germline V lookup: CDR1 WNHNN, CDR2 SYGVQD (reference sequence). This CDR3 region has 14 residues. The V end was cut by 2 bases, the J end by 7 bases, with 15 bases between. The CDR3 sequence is CASSEGLIFWEQYF. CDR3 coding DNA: TGCGCCAGCAGTGAGGGCCTCATTTTTTGGGAGCAGTACTTC.

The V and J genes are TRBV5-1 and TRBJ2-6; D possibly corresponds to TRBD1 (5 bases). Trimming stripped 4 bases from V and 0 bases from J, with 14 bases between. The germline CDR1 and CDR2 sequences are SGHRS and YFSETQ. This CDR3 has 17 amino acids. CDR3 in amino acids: CASSRTGATSGANVLTF. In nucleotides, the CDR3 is TGCGCCAGCAGCAGAACAGGAGCTACCTCTGGGGCCAACGTCCTGACTTTC.

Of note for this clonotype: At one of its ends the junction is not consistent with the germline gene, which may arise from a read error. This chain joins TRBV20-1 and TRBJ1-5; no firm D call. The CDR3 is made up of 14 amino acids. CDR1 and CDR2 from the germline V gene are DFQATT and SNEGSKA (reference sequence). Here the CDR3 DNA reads TGCAGTACTAGAGATGGGCAGACAAATCAGCCCCAGCATTTT. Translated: CSTRDGQTNQPQHF.

CDR3 coding DNA: TGTGCCAGCCGAGGAGCCAGAACCTCTGGGGCCAACGTCCTGACTTTC. It specifies CASRGARTSGANVLTF. The J gene is TRBJ2-6, the V gene TRBV6-2 or TRBV6-3, with unresolved D. V dropped 8 bases and J dropped 0 bases, with 14 bases sitting between them. CDR1 MNHEY and CDR2 SVGEGT come from the germline V gene. The CDR3 covers 16 residues.

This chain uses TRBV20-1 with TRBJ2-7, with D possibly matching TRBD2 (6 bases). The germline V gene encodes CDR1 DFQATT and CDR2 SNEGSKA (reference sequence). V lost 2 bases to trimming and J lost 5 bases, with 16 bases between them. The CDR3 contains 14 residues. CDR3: CSARLARGRHEQYF. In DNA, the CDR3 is TGCAGTGCTAGACTAGCGCGAGGGCGGCACGAGCAGTACTTC.

CDR3 sequence reads: CASSYSPNGGGPPPLHF. CDR3 DNA sequence: TGCGCCAGCAGCTACAGCCCGAATGGCGGCGGTCCTCCACCCCTCCACTTT. The chain recombines TRBV5-1 with TRBJ1-6, with unresolved D. The CDR3 sequence is 17 residues long. Trimming removed 3 bases at V and 11 bases at J, with 24 bases between. Germline V CDR1 and CDR2: SGHRS, YFSETQ.

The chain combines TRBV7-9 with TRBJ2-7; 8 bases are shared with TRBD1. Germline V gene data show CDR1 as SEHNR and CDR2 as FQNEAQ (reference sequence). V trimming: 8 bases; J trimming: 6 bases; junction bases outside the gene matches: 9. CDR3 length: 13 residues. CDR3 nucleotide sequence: TGTGCCAGCGGGGACAGGCCATTCGGCGAGCAGTACTTC. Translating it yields CASGDRPFGEQYF.

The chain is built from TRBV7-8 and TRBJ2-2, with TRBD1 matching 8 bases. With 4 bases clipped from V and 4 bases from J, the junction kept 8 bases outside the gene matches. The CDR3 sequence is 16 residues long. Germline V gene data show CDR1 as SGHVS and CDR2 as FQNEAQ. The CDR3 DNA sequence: TGTGCCAGCAGCTCACCCCAGGGGGCCATCACCGGGGAGCTGTTTTTT. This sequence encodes CASSSPQGAITGELFF. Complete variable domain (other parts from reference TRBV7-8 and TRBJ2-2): GAGVSQSPRYKVAKRGQDVALRCDPISGHVSLFWYQQALGQGPEFLTYFQNEAQLDKSGLPSDRFFAERPEGSVSTLKIQRTQQEDSAVYLCASSSPQGAITGELFFGEGSRLTVL.

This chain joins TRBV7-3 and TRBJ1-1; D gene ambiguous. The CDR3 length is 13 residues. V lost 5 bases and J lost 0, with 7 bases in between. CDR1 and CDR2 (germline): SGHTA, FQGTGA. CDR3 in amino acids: CASSRAVNTEAFF. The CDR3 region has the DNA TGTGCCAGCAGCCGAGCAGTGAACACTGAAGCTTTCTTT.

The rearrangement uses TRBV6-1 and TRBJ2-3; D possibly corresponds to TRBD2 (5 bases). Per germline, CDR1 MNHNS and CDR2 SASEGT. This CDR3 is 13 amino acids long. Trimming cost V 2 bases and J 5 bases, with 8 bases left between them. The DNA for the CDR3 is TGTGCCAGCAGTGAACAACGGGGAGATACGCAGTATTTT. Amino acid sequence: CASSEQRGDTQYF.

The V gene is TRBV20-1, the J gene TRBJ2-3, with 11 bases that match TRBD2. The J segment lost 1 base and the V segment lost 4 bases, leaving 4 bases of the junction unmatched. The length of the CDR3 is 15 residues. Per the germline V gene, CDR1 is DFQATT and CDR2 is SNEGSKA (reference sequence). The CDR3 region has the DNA TGCAGTGCTACCGTAGCGGGGGGGCGCACAGATACGCAGTATTTT. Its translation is CSATVAGGRTDTQYF.

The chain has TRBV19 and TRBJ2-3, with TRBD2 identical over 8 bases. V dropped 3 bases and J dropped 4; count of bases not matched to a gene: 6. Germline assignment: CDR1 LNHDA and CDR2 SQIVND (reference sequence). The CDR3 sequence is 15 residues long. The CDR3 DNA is TGTGCCAGTAGTATCGGCGGGGGGACCGCAGATACGCAGTATTTT. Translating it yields CASSIGGGTADTQYF.

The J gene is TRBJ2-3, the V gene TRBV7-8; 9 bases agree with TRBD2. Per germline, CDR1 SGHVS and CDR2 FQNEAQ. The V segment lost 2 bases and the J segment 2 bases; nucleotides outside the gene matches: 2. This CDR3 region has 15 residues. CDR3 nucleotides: TGTGCCAGCAGCTTACTAGCGGGGTCCACAGATACGCAGTATTTT. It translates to CASSLLAGSTDTQYF.

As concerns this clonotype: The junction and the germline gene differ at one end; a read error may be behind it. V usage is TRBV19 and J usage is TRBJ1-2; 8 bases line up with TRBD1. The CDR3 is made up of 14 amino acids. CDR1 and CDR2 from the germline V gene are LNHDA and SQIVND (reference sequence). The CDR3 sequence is CASSIQGANCGYTF. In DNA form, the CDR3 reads TGTGCCAGTAGTATACAGGGGGCTAACTGTGGCTACACCTTC.

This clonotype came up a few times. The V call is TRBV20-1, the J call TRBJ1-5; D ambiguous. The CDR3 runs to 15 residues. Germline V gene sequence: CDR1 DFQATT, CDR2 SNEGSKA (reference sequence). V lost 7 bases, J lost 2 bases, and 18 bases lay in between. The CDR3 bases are TGCAGTGGTTCGGTTGATCCGTCGGGCAATCAGCCCCAGCATTTT. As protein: CSGSVDPSGNQPQHF.

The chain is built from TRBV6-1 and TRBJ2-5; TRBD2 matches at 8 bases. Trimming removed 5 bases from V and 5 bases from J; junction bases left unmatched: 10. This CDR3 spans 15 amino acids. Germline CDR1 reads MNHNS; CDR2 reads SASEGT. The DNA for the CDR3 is TGTGCCAGCAGTAGTGCGGGGGGCGCGAGGGAGACCCAGTACTTC. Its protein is CASSSAGGARETQYF.

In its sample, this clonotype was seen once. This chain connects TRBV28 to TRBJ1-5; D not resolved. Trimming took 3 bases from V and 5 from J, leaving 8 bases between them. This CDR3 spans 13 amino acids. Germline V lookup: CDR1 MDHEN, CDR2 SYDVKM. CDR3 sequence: CASSLSGDQPQHF. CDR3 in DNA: TGTGCCAGCAGTTTGTCTGGGGATCAGCCCCAGCATTTT.

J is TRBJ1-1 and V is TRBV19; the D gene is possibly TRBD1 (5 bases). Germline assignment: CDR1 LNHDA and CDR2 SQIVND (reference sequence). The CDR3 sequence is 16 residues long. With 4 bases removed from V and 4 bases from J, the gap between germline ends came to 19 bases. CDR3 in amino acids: CASSKFQGGISTEAFF. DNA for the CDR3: TGTGCCAGTAGTAAGTTTCAGGGTGGTATTAGCACTGAAGCTTTCTTT.

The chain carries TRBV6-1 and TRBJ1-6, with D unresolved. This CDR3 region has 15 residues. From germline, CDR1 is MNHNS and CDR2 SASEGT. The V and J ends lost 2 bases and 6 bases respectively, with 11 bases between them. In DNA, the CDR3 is TGTGCCAGCAGTGAACTCGGGTCTAGTAATTCACCCCTCCACTTT. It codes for CASSELGSSNSPLHF.

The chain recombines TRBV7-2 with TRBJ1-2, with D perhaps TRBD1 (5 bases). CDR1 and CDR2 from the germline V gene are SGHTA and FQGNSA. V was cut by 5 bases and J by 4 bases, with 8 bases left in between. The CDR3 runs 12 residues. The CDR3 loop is CASSLDTYGYTF. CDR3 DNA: TGTGCCAGCAGCCTGGACACCTATGGCTACACCTTC.

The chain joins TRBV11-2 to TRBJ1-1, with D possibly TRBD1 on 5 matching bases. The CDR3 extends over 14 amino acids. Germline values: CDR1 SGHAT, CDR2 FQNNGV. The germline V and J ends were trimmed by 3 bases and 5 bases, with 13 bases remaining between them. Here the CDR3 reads CASSFSDRGTEAFF. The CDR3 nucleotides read TGTGCCAGCAGCTTTTCTGACCGGGGGACTGAAGCTTTCTTT.

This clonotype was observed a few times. The CDR3 is CASSLVGSRNTGELFF. CDR3 DNA sequence: TGTGCCAGCAGCTTAGTCGGTAGCAGGAACACCGGGGAGCTGTTTTTT. The chain combines TRBV7-2 with TRBJ2-2; unclear D gene. The germline V and J ends were trimmed by 1 base and 1 base, with 10 bases remaining between them. Germline-derived CDR1 and CDR2 are SGHTA and FQGNSA. CDR3 length: 16 amino acids.

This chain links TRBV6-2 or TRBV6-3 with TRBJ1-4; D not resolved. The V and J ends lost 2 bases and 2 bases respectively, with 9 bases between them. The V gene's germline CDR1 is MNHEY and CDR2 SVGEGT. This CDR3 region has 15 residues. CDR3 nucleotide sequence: TGTGCCAGCAGTTACGTGATCATGACTAATGAAAAACTGTTTTTT. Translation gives CASSYVIMTNEKLFF.

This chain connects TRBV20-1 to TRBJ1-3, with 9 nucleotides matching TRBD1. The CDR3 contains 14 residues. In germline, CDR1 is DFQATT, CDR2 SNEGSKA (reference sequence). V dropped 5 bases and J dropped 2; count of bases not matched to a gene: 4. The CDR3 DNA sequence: TGCAGTGCTTCGGGACAGGGAGCTGGAAACACCATATATTTT. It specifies CSASGQGAGNTIYF.

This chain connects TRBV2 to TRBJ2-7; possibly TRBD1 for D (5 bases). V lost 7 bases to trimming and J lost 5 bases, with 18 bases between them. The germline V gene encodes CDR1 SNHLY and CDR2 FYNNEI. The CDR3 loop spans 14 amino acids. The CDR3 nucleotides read TGTGCCAGCACCAAAGGCCAGGGTTTGCACGAGCAGTACTTC. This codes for CASTKGQGLHEQYF.

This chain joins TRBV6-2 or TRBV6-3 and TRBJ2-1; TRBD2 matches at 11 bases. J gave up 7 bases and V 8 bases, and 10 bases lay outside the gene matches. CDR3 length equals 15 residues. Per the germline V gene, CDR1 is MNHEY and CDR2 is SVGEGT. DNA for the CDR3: TGTGCCAGCTCAACTTGGGCTAGCGGGAGGAATGAGCAGTTCTTC. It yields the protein CASSTWASGRNEQFF.

CDR3 nucleotides: TGTGCCAGTAAGACGGACACCTATGGCTACACCTTC. Protein sequence: CASKTDTYGYTF. The chain joins TRBV6-1 to TRBJ1-2; the D gene is possibly TRBD1 (5 bases). The CDR3 runs 12 residues. Germline lookup yields CDR1 MNHNS and CDR2 SASEGT. V lost 9 bases and J lost 4, with 12 bases in between.